These 25 T cell receptor beta chains were sequenced from one sample in a study of shared clonotypes between healthy human individuals. The data were produced by immunoSEQ multiplex PCR, yet TCRdb's version contains in-frame clones alone and is incomplete. The repertoire holds 1,400,000 or so clones, with 97% to 99% as singletons. Sequencing was done on a sample of naive CD4+ T cells sorted from blood. Noted subset: CD45RA+ positively selected. These receptors all come from a man under 40 in good health.

The chain has TRBV7-6 and TRBJ2-1, with 11 bases matching TRBD2. The CDR3 runs to 17 residues. The germline V gene has CDR1 SGHVS and CDR2 FNYEAQ. V trimming: 5 bases; J trimming: 5 bases; junction bases outside the gene matches: 11. In DNA, the CDR3 is TGTGCCAGCAGCCGAACACCTCTAGCGGGAGGAAACAATGAGCAGTTCTTC. Amino acids: CASSRTPLAGGNNEQFF.

The gene calls are TRBV14 and TRBJ1-3; tentatively, D is TRBD1 (6 bases). Germline assignment: CDR1 SGHDN and CDR2 FVKESK. V was clipped by 2 bases and J by 0 bases, with 14 bases between them. The length of the CDR3 is 17 residues. The CDR3 protein is CASSQRQTGYSGNTIYF. DNA for the CDR3: TGTGCCAGCAGCCAACGGCAGACAGGCTACTCTGGAAACACCATATATTTT.

This chain links TRBV10-3 with TRBJ2-2, with D perhaps TRBD1 (6 bases). This CDR3 contains 14 residues. Trimming left V 5 bases short and J 1 base short, with 8 bases between. Germline-derived CDR1 and CDR2 are ENHRY and SYGVKD. The CDR3 reads CAISLDRNTGELFF. The CDR3 region has the DNA TGTGCCATCAGTCTGGACAGGAACACCGGGGAGCTGTTTTTT.

The genes are TRBV27 and TRBJ2-3, with D unresolved. Trimming removed 3 bases from V and 2 bases from J, with 9 bases in between. The CDR3 loop spans 14 amino acids. The germline V gene has CDR1 MNHEY and CDR2 SMNVEV (reference sequence). The CDR3 region is CASSFRRHTDTQYF. The CDR3 region has the DNA TGTGCCAGCAGTTTTAGGCGCCACACAGATACGCAGTATTTT.

This chain joins TRBV11-3 and TRBJ2-1, with D perhaps TRBD1 or TRBD2 (5 bases each). The germline V gene encodes CDR1 SGHNT and CDR2 YENEEA. Trimming removed 5 bases from V and 4 bases from J, with 15 bases in between. The CDR3 covers 15 residues. The CDR3 region has the DNA TGTGCCAGCAGCCGTGGGGACCCGACTTACAATGAGCAGTTCTTC. This gives the protein CASSRGDPTYNEQFF.

This rearrangement joins TRBV5-1 to TRBJ2-1; tentatively, D is TRBD2 (5 bases). The germline gives CDR1 SGHRS, CDR2 YFSETQ. The CDR3 runs to 15 residues. The V end was cut by 7 bases, the J end by 7 bases, with 21 bases between. The CDR3 spells CASDYGDLRPNEQFF. The DNA for the CDR3 is TGCGCCAGCGACTACGGGGATCTGAGGCCGAATGAGCAGTTCTTC.

As concerns this clone: An end of the junction differs from the germline gene, which may be a read error. The gene calls are TRBV6-1 and TRBJ2-2; D gene ambiguous. Per germline, CDR1 MNHNS and CDR2 SASEGT. The CDR3 is 17 residues long. CDR3 bases: TGTGCCAGCAGCGAAGAAGTAGGGTGGCGGAACACCGGGGAGCTGTTTTTT. It is translated as CASSEEVGWRNTGELFF.

This clone has only one observation. At the DNA level, this CDR3 is encoded by other sequences in the same sample as well. The chain has TRBV5-1 and TRBJ2-2; D is tentatively TRBD1 or TRBD2 (5 bases each). With 2 bases removed from V and 5 bases from J, the gap between germline ends came to 13 bases. CDR1 is SGHRS, CDR2 YFSETQ, per germline. The length of the CDR3 is 15 residues. The CDR3 reads CASSLGDRGTGELFF. The DNA for the CDR3 is TGCGCCAGCAGCTTAGGTGACAGAGGGACCGGGGAGCTGTTTTTT.

The chain combines TRBV7-9 with TRBJ2-1; 9 bases are shared with TRBD2. The germline V gene encodes CDR1 SEHNR and CDR2 FQNEAQ (reference sequence). Trimming cost V 1 base and J 8 bases; bases outside gene matches: 12. The CDR3 totals 17 residues. The DNA of the CDR3 is TGTGCCAGCAGCTTAGGGGGGATAGCGGGAGTCAATTATGAGCAGTTCTTC. Translation gives CASSLGGIAGVNYEQFF.

V usage is TRBV7-9 and J usage is TRBJ2-7; TRBD2 agrees at 11 bases. The V segment lost 10 bases and the J segment 2 bases; nucleotides outside the gene matches: 4. The V gene's germline CDR1 is SEHNR and CDR2 FQNEAQ (reference sequence). This CDR3 comprises 13 residues. The CDR3 loop is CAILAGGTYEQYF. CDR3 coding DNA: TGTGCCATTCTAGCGGGAGGCACCTACGAGCAGTACTTC.

The chain links TRBV28 to TRBJ1-3, with D unclear. Germline values: CDR1 MDHEN, CDR2 SYDVKM. This CDR3 is 11 amino acids long. Trimming left V 8 bases short and J 0 bases short, with 2 bases between. CDR3 DNA: TGTGCCAGCTTCTCTGGAAACACCATATATTTT. Residues: CASFSGNTIYF.

The chain joins TRBV27 to TRBJ2-1, with TRBD1 as a possible D gene (6 bases). CDR3 length equals 15 residues. From germline, CDR1 is MNHEY and CDR2 SMNVEV (reference sequence). The ends were cut back, 1 base at V and 5 bases at J, with 12 bases in the middle. This CDR3 reads CASSLFFQGNNEQFF. CDR3 nucleotides: TGTGCCAGCAGTTTATTTTTTCAGGGGAACAATGAGCAGTTCTTC.

The V gene is TRBV5-4, the J gene TRBJ1-2; D is undetermined. CDR1 and CDR2 from the germline V gene are SGHNT and YYREEE (reference sequence). Between the trimmed V and J ends, which lost 9 bases and 0 bases, there was a span of 15 bases. The CDR3 sequence is 14 residues long. CDR3 nucleotide sequence: TGTGCCACTACAAAGTCAAGCCCTAACTATGGCTACACCTTC. This sequence encodes CATTKSSPNYGYTF. Filled out from reference TRBV5-4 and TRBJ1-2, the complete variable domain reads ETGVTQSPTHLIKTRGQQVTLRCSSQSGHNTVSWYQQALGQGPQFIFQYYREEENGRGNFPPRFSGLQFPNYSSELNVNALELDDSALYLCATTKSSPNYGYTFGSGTRLTVV.

The chain employs TRBV19 and TRBJ2-1; 13 nucleotides agree with TRBD2. The V gene end was trimmed by 6 bases and the J gene end by 10 bases; junction bases not matched to a gene: 6. The CDR3 is 14 residues long. Germline V lookup: CDR1 LNHDA, CDR2 SQIVND (reference sequence). CDR3: CASRGTSGKKEQFF. In nucleotides, the CDR3 is TGTGCCAGTAGGGGGACTAGCGGGAAGAAGGAGCAGTTCTTC.

J is TRBJ2-7 and V is TRBV6-5; D may be TRBD1 (6 bases). This CDR3 has 12 amino acids. Per germline, CDR1 MNHEY and CDR2 SVGAGI. V was cut by 4 bases and J by 7 bases, with 11 bases left in between. DNA for the CDR3: TGTGCCAGCAGTTCAGGGGTCGGTGAGCAGTACTTC. Translating it yields CASSSGVGEQYF.

The CDR3, as DNA: TGTGCCAGCAGCTTAATCAGTCGTCCCTTGAACACTGAAGCTTTCTTT. Protein sequence: CASSLISRPLNTEAFF. The chain is built from TRBV7-3 and TRBJ1-1; D ambiguous. This CDR3 is 16 amino acids long. V dropped 1 base and J dropped 0 bases, with 12 bases sitting between them. Germline CDR1 reads SGHTA; CDR2 reads FQGTGA. The full variable domain, its missing parts supplied by reference TRBV7-3 and TRBJ1-1, is GAGVSQTPSNKVTEKGKYVELRCDPISGHTALYWYRQSLGQGPEFLIYFQGTGAADDSGLPNDRFFAVRPEGSVSTLKIQRTERGDSAVYLCASSLISRPLNTEAFFGQGTRLTVV.

The CDR3, as DNA: TGTGCCAGCAGACATCGGGACAGGGAAACTGAAGCTTTCTTT. As protein: CASRHRDRETEAFF. The chain is built from TRBV27 and TRBJ1-1; 9 bases fit TRBD1. The J segment lost 5 bases and the V segment lost 6 bases, leaving 7 bases of the junction unmatched. From germline, CDR1 is MNHEY and CDR2 SMNVEV (reference sequence). The CDR3 runs to 14 residues.

In DNA, the CDR3 is TGTGCCTGGAGTTTACTTGGGGCAGGGACTTTGGGCTACACCTTC. This translates into CAWSLLGAGTLGYTF. The rearrangement uses TRBV30 and TRBJ1-2; tentatively, D is TRBD1 (5 bases). The CDR3 extends over 15 amino acids. The V end was cut by 2 bases, the J end by 8 bases, with 21 bases between. Per germline, CDR1 GTSNPN and CDR2 SVGIG (reference sequence). The whole variable domain, filled in from reference TRBV30 and TRBJ1-2, reads SQTIHQWPATLVQPVGSPLSLECTVEGTSNPNLYWYRQAAGRGLQLLFYSVGIGQISSEVPQNLSASRPQDRQFILSSKKLLLSDSGFYLCAWSLLGAGTLGYTFGSGTRLTVV.

This clone was seen just once. This rearrangement joins TRBV4-3 to TRBJ2-1; weak D call: TRBD1 (7 bases). Germline V gene data show CDR1 as LGHNA and CDR2 as YSLEER. CDR3 length equals 19 residues. V shed 1 base and J shed 4 bases, with 23 bases lying between them. DNA for the CDR3: TGCGCCAGCAGCCAAGCTTACCGGGACTTCAGGGGGGTTTACAATGAGCAGTTCTTC. It translates to CASSQAYRDFRGVYNEQFF.

V usage is TRBV10-3 and J usage is TRBJ2-1, with TRBD2 matching over 13 bases. The CDR3 has 16 residues. Germline loops: CDR1 ENHRY, CDR2 SYGVKD. J gave up 7 bases and V 3 bases, and 6 bases lay outside the gene matches. The CDR3 spells CAISDWTSGSLNEQFF. The CDR3 nucleotides are TGTGCCATCAGTGACTGGACTAGCGGGAGTCTAAATGAGCAGTTCTTC.

The rearrangement links TRBV29-1 to TRBJ1-1; 9 bases fit TRBD1. The germline V gene has CDR1 SQVTM and CDR2 ANQGSEA. The CDR3 contains 14 residues. V lost 8 bases, J lost 0 bases, and 7 bases stayed unmatched. The CDR3 region is CSFRDRDMNTEAFF. The CDR3 DNA reads as TGCAGCTTCCGGGACAGGGATATGAACACTGAAGCTTTCTTT.

The rearrangement joins TRBV5-1 to TRBJ2-1; TRBD1 is a possible D gene (6 bases). CDR1 SGHRS and CDR2 YFSETQ come from the germline V gene. Trimming removed 0 bases at V and 6 bases at J, with 10 bases between. The CDR3 consists of 14 residues. CDR3 sequence: CASSLVVGANEQFF. The CDR3 bases are TGCGCCAGCAGCTTGGTAGTGGGGGCCAATGAGCAGTTCTTC.

The CDR3: CASSLVGPLSGNTIYF. The CDR3 DNA sequence: TGTGCCAGCAGCTTGGTGGGCCCCCTCTCTGGAAACACCATATATTTT. This sequence joins TRBV5-4 and TRBJ1-3; D gene unclear. V was shortened by 0 bases and J by 0 bases, with 10 bases between the two germline ends. CDR3 length: 16 amino acids. Germline V CDR1 and CDR2: SGHNT, YYREEE (reference sequence).

The chain carries TRBV21-1 and TRBJ2-5; TRBD2, the table's D call, lacks a check against the DNA. TRBV21-1 is flagged as a pseudogene. CDR3 length equals 15 residues. The DNA of the CDR3 is TGTGCCAGCAGCAAAGCGTCTAGAGAACAAGAGACCCAGTACTTC. Translated, it gives CASSKASREQETQYF.

A single count supports this clone. The sample carries other DNA sequences with the same CDR3. The chain carries TRBV18 and TRBJ2-7; D uncertain. The germline V and J ends were trimmed by 0 bases and 4 bases, with 7 bases remaining between them. Looked up from germline, CDR1 is KGHSH and CDR2 is LQKENI. The CDR3 runs 13 residues. The CDR3 here is CASSPPGGYEQYF. The DNA for the CDR3 is TGTGCCAGCTCACCACCTGGCGGATACGAGCAGTACTTC.